The rows below give T cell receptor beta chains drawn from one sample of a study of shared clonotypes between healthy human individuals. TCRdb's copy holds only in-frame clones and misses some; the assay was immunoSEQ multiplex PCR. The sample includes under 2,000,000 clones, about 94% seen only once; the top ten take less than 1.5%. Sample: naive CD8+ T cells sorted from blood. These receptors originate from a man in his late teens or twenties in good health. Both conserved end residues are part of each CDR3. D genes are given only for firm matches. Clone size is stated in some rows and not others, as once, few, many or a class when expanded.

TGTGCCAGTAGTGAGTTAGACGGATCGGCCCAAGAGACCCAGTACTTC	CASSELDGSAQETQYF	TRBJ2-5	NA	NA	TRBV19
TGTGCCAGCGGGGAGGGACAGGGGTACATTCAGTACTTC	CASGEGQGYIQYF	TRBJ2-4	TRBD1	NA	TRBV2
TGTGCCATCAGTGAGTCGAGCGGGAGGGGGACCTACGAGCAGTACTTC	CAISESSGRGTYEQYF	TRBJ2-7	TRBD2	NA	TRBV10-3
TGTGCCAGCAGCGTAGCGAGGGACAGCAGTGGCTACACCTTC	CASSVARDSSGYTF	TRBJ1-2	TRBD1	NA	TRBV9
TGTGCCAGCAGGATGACAGGGTCGGGGTCACCCCTCCACTTT	CASRMTGSGSPLHF	TRBJ1-6	TRBD1	NA	TRBV11-2
TGTGCCAGCAGCTTGTCAGGGTCCGGAAACACCATATATTTT	CASSLSGSGNTIYF	TRBJ1-3	NA	once	TRBV5-6
TGTGCCAGCACGAGGGGTGGGGATGAAAAACTGTTTTTT	CASTRGGDEKLFF	TRBJ1-4	NA	NA	TRBV9
TGTGCCAGCTCACCAGACAGGGAACTTTACGAGCAGTACTTC	CASSPDRELYEQYF	TRBJ2-7	TRBD1	NA	TRBV18
TGTGCCAGCAGTTTATGGGGACCTGGCTACGAGCAGTACTTC	CASSLWGPGYEQYF	TRBJ2-7	NA	NA	TRBV27
TGTGCCAGCAGCTTTCAGGGGGGCGAAGAGACCCAGTACTTC	CASSFQGGEETQYF	TRBJ2-5	NA	NA	TRBV5-4
TGCGCCAGCAGCCCAGTACAGGGCGGGATGGCTGAAGCTTTCTTT	CASSPVQGGMAEAFF	TRBJ1-1	NA	NA	TRBV4-1
TGCGCCAGCAGCCAAGTAATCGATTATAATTCACCCCTCCACTTT	CASSQVIDYNSPLHF	TRBJ1-6	NA	NA	TRBV4-3
TGTGCTAGCAGTTCGTCGACAGCCTCTGGAAACACCATATATTTT	CASSSSTASGNTIYF	TRBJ1-3	NA	NA	TRBV7-7
TGTGCCAGCAGTGAAGGGACTCCTTTTTACGAGCAGTACTTC	CASSEGTPFYEQYF	TRBJ2-7	NA	NA	TRBV6-1
TGTGCCAGTTGTCCGGGACTAGCCTCTACCGGGGAGCTGTTTTTT	CASCPGLASTGELFF	TRBJ2-2	TRBD2	NA	TRBV2
TGCGCCAGCAGCCAAGAGCCGGGACTAGAACCGATGAGCTCCTACAATGAGCAGTTCTTC	CASSQEPGLEPMSSYNEQFF	TRBJ2-1	TRBD2	NA	TRBV4-1
TGCGCCAGCAGCCAGGACACTAAGAACACTGAAGCTTTCTTT	CASSQDTKNTEAFF	TRBJ1-1	NA	NA	TRBV4-3
TGTGCCAGCAGCCCGGGACTCCAAGAGACCCAGTACTTC	CASSPGLQETQYF	TRBJ2-5	NA	NA	TRBV7-9
TGTGCCAGCAGCCAGATACAGGCCGACGAGGGAGAGACCCAGTACTTC	CASSQIQADEGETQYF	TRBJ2-5	NA	NA	TRBV4-2
TGCAGTGCTAGAGTAACAGATACGCAGTATTTT	CSARVTDTQYF	TRBJ2-3	NA	NA	TRBV20-1
TGTGCCAGCAGTCTAGACAGGGTGAACACTGAAGCTTTCTTT	CASSLDRVNTEAFF	TRBJ1-1	TRBD1	NA	TRBV6-5